A single sample gave rise to the 6 T cell receptor beta chains below, sequenced in a study of T-cell memory formation after mild COVID-19. TCRdb reprocessed the 5' RACE reads via MiXCR and lists one record per CDR3 protein. The sample includes approximately 300,000 distinct CDR3 sequences, less than 20% of them seen just once. Source material: PBMCs or a T cell subset sorted from them (not recorded which). The receptors come from a young man who had mild COVID-19 (a few samples of this study predate the infection). Cell type and time point are not known.

V is TRBV11-2 and J is TRBJ2-5; TRBD2 is a possible D gene (5 bases). Trimming removed 4 bases at V and 5 bases at J, with 14 bases between. The length of the CDR3 is 14 residues. The germline V gene has CDR1 SGHAT and CDR2 FQNNGV. CDR3 sequence reads: CASSSRRIAETQYF. Written as DNA, the CDR3 is TGTGCCAGCAGCTCCCGAAGGATAGCGGAGACCCAGTACTTC.

This clonotype was seen a few times. DNA of the CDR3: TGTGCCAGCAGCTTAGGGGACAGCTACGAGCAGTACGTC. Translating it yields CASSLGDSYEQYV. This chain uses TRBV7-2 with TRBJ2-7, with 7 positions matching TRBD1. The germline CDR1 and CDR2 sequences are SGHTA and FQGNSA. This CDR3 contains 13 residues. V trimming: 1 base; J trimming: 3 bases; junction bases outside the gene matches: 0.

This chain connects TRBV19 to TRBJ2-6, with D possibly being TRBD2 (5 bases). This CDR3 is 17 amino acids long. The V and J ends lost 3 bases and 1 base respectively, with 13 bases between them. Germline V gene data show CDR1 as LNHDA and CDR2 as SQIVND (reference sequence). The DNA of the CDR3 is TGTGCCAGTAGTATCCGCAGGAGCGGATCTGGGGCCAACGTCCTGACTTTC. It encodes CASSIRRSGSGANVLTF.

At least ten counts were recorded for this clonotype. Written as DNA, the CDR3 is TGCGCCAGCAGGGTGGAGGGAAACCATTACAATGAGCAGTTCTTC. Amino acids: CASRVEGNHYNEQFF. The V gene is TRBV5-1, the J gene TRBJ2-1; D possibly corresponds to TRBD2 (6 bases). Germline V lookup: CDR1 SGHRS, CDR2 YFSETQ. The CDR3 totals 15 residues. The V gene lost 5 bases and the J gene lost 4 bases, with 16 bases spanning the gap.

The J gene is TRBJ2-7, the V gene TRBV10-3; unclear D gene. The CDR3 runs 12 residues. Germline V gives CDR1 ENHRY, CDR2 SYGVKD. Trimming shortened V by 4 bases and J by 5 bases, and 9 bases separated the two germline ends. The CDR3 spells CAISGRSDEQYV. The CDR3 nucleotides are TGTGCCATCAGTGGGCGATCTGACGAGCAGTACGTC.

The V and J genes are TRBV10-3 and TRBJ2-7; 9 positions match TRBD1. Trimming took 6 bases from V and 7 from J; bases not matched to a gene: 10. This CDR3 has 14 amino acids. From germline, CDR1 is ENHRY and CDR2 SYGVKD. The CDR3 DNA is TGTGCCATCAGCCCGGGACAGGGCCACTGGGAGCAGTACTTC. It yields the protein CAISPGQGHWEQYF.